The rows below give T cell receptor beta chains drawn from one sample of a study of blood T cell repertoires in COVID-19. Produced via immunoSEQ multiplex PCR; TCRdb's table is partial and in-frame only. The top ten clones hold more than 5.5% of a sample with 120,000 or so clones, 70% to 75% of them seen once. Sequencing was performed on peripheral blood. The receptor set was obtained from a man in his 60s with acute or convalescent COVID-19. Both conserved end residues are part of each CDR3. Each record gives: D gene, J gene, V gene, clone size, CDR3 protein, CDR3 DNA. D genes are given only for firm matches. Clone size, where shown, is once, few, many, or a class for clones that have expanded.

D: NA
J: TRBJ2-1
V: TRBV24-1
size: NA
CDR3: CATSDLHRGEGSYNEQFF
DNA: TGTGCCACCAGTGATTTGCATAGGGGGGAGGGGTCCTACAATGAGCAGTTCTTC

D: NA
J: TRBJ1-1
V: TRBV24-1
size: NA
CDR3: CATSDLQGTEAFF
DNA: TGTGCCACCAGTGATTTACAGGGAACTGAAGCTTTCTTT

D: NA
J: TRBJ2-5
V: TRBV20-1
size: NA
CDR3: CSASYGETQYF
DNA: TGCAGTGCTAGTTACGGGGAGACCCAGTACTTC

D: TRBD2
J: TRBJ2-2
V: TRBV18
size: NA
CDR3: CASSPLRLAGSTTGELFF
DNA: TGTGCCAGCTCACCCCTCCGACTAGCGGGATCCACTACCGGGGAGCTGTTTTTT

D: NA
J: TRBJ1-2
V: TRBV6-5
size: NA
CDR3: CASRSPPQGQRGYTF
DNA: TGTGCCAGCAGGTCACCCCCTCAGGGCCAGCGAGGCTACACCTTC

D: NA
J: TRBJ2-4
V: TRBV12-5
size: NA
CDR3: CASGVTQVDIQYF
DNA: TGTGCTAGTGGTGTGACCCAGGTCGACATTCAGTACTTC

D: TRBD1
J: TRBJ1-2
V: TRBV5-6
size: NA
CDR3: CASSLGQGGYTF
DNA: TGTGCCAGCAGCTTGGGACAGGGTGGCTACACCTTC

D: NA
J: TRBJ1-2
V: TRBV24-1
size: NA
CDR3: CATSDTGDLDGYTF
DNA: TGTGCCACCAGTGATACGGGGGACCTCGATGGCTACACCTTC

D: NA
J: TRBJ1-1
V: TRBV12-3/TRBV12-4
size: NA
CDR3: CASSLQGNTEAFF
DNA: TGTGCCAGCAGCCTGCAGGGCAACACTGAAGCTTTCTTT

D: TRBD1
J: TRBJ1-2
V: TRBV7-3
size: NA
CDR3: CASSPEDRGLDGYTF
DNA: TGTGCCAGCAGCCCTGAGGACAGGGGGCTTGATGGCTACACCTTC

D: NA
J: TRBJ1-1
V: TRBV24-1
size: NA
CDR3: CAITDSSSLKAFF
DNA: TGTGCCATAACTGACAGTTCTTCTCTGAAAGCTTTCTTT

D: TRBD1
J: TRBJ2-2
V: TRBV5-1
size: NA
CDR3: CASIRDRDTGELFF
DNA: TGCGCCAGCATCCGGGACAGGGACACCGGGGAGCTGTTTTTT

D: NA
J: TRBJ2-1
V: TRBV24-1
size: NA
CDR3: CATSVGAAYNEQFF
DNA: TGTGCCACCAGTGTAGGGGCAGCCTACAATGAGCAGTTCTTC

D: NA
J: TRBJ1-2
V: TRBV30
size: few
CDR3: CAWSRAGDYGYTF
DNA: TGTGCCTGGAGTAGGGCAGGGGACTATGGCTACACCTTC

D: NA
J: TRBJ2-5
V: TRBV4-2
size: NA
CDR3: CASSPRLGGQETQYF
DNA: TGTGCCAGCAGCCCCCGACTGGGTGGGCAAGAGACCCAGTACTTC

D: TRBD1
J: TRBJ1-5
V: TRBV4-1
size: NA
CDR3: CASSSPPGGGQPQHF
DNA: TGCGCCAGCAGCTCCCCCCCAGGGGGCGGTCAGCCCCAGCATTTT

D: TRBD2
J: TRBJ2-7
V: TRBV5-1
size: few
CDR3: CASSLEWGTRYYEQYF
DNA: TGCGCCAGCAGCTTGGAATGGGGGACTAGATACTACGAGCAGTACTTC

D: NA
J: TRBJ1-1
V: TRBV6-5
size: few
CDR3: CASAQVRGTEAFF
DNA: TGTGCCAGCGCCCAGGTAAGGGGCACTGAAGCTTTCTTT

D: NA
J: TRBJ2-7
V: TRBV27
size: NA
CDR3: CASSLGGGQSYEQYF
DNA: TGTGCCAGCAGTTTGGGAGGGGGGCAATCCTACGAGCAGTACTTC

D: TRBD1
J: TRBJ1-2
V: TRBV6-5
size: NA
CDR3: CASSYDRTGQGYTF
DNA: TGTGCCAGCAGTTACGATCGGACAGGGCAAGGCTACACCTTC

D: NA
J: TRBJ2-2
V: TRBV6-4
size: NA
CDR3: CASSDSGLGQSNTGELFF
DNA: TGTGCCAGCAGTGACTCTGGGTTGGGCCAGTCGAACACCGGGGAGCTGTTTTTT

D: NA
J: TRBJ1-1
V: TRBV11-2
size: NA
CDR3: CASSLDPGGVEAFF
DNA: TGTGCCAGCAGCTTAGATCCAGGAGGCGTTGAAGCTTTCTTT

D: NA
J: TRBJ2-7
V: TRBV5-1
size: few
CDR3: CASSLEASYEQYF
DNA: TGCGCCAGCAGCTTGGAAGCATCCTACGAGCAGTACTTC

D: TRBD2
J: TRBJ2-1
V: TRBV15
size: NA
CDR3: CATSRASSGGLAFF
DNA: TGTGCCACCAGCAGAGCTAGTAGCGGGGGACTGGCCTTCTTC

D: NA
J: TRBJ1-5
V: TRBV6-1
size: NA
CDR3: CASSERQVNQPQHF
DNA: TGTGCCAGCAGTGAAAGGCAGGTTAATCAGCCCCAGCATTTT

D: TRBD1
J: TRBJ2-3
V: TRBV3-1/TRBV3-2
size: NA
CDR3: CASSPRQGTQYF
DNA: TGTGCCAGCAGCCCTCGACAGGGTACGCAGTATTTT

D: NA
J: TRBJ1-4
V: TRBV19
size: NA
CDR3: CASSSSNLEKLFF
DNA: TGTGCCAGTAGTAGTTCAAACTTAGAAAAACTGTTTTTT

D: TRBD1
J: TRBJ2-6
V: TRBV19
size: NA
CDR3: CASSTTGKGANVLTF
DNA: TGTGCCAGTAGCACGACAGGGAAAGGGGCCAACGTCCTGACTTTC

D: NA
J: TRBJ1-4
V: TRBV5-1
size: NA
CDR3: CASRETGTNEKLFF
DNA: TGCGCCAGCAGGGAAACAGGGACTAATGAAAAACTGTTTTTT

D: NA
J: TRBJ1-2
V: TRBV15
size: NA
CDR3: CATSRRSGSYGYTF
DNA: TGTGCCACCAGCAGGCGGAGTGGGAGCTATGGCTACACCTTC

D: TRBD2
J: TRBJ2-2
V: TRBV3-1/TRBV3-2
size: NA
CDR3: CASSRAGSQRGGELFF
DNA: TGTGCCAGCAGTCGAGCGGGAAGTCAGAGGGGCGGGGAGCTGTTTTTT

D: TRBD1
J: TRBJ2-2
V: TRBV11-2
size: NA
CDR3: CASSWTGGYTGELFF
DNA: TGTGCCAGCAGTTGGACAGGGGGCTATACCGGGGAGCTGTTTTTT

D: NA
J: TRBJ2-3
V: TRBV29-1
size: once
CDR3: CSVDRESTDTQYF
DNA: TGCAGCGTTGACCGGGAGAGCACAGATACGCAGTATTTT

D: TRBD2
J: TRBJ2-5
V: TRBV9
size: NA
CDR3: CASSGGGRGETQYF
DNA: TGTGCCAGCAGCGGCGGAGGGAGGGGAGAGACCCAGTACTTC

D: NA
J: TRBJ2-3
V: TRBV24-1
size: NA
CDR3: CATSGSRDITDTQYF
DNA: TGTGCCACCAGTGGTTCAAGAGACATCACAGATACGCAGTATTTT

D: TRBD1
J: TRBJ1-2
V: TRBV19
size: few
CDR3: CASSYRGLEGYTF
DNA: TGTGCCAGTAGCTACAGGGGGCTGGAGGGCTACACCTTC

D: NA
J: TRBJ1-4
V: TRBV5-6
size: NA
CDR3: CASSFNLGSRKYEKLFF
DNA: TGTGCCAGCAGCTTCAACCTGGGTTCGAGGAAGTATGAAAAACTGTTTTTT

D: TRBD1
J: TRBJ2-1
V: TRBV14
size: NA
CDR3: CASSRGTGSFNEQFF
DNA: TGTGCCAGCAGCCGGGGGACAGGGTCGTTTAATGAGCAGTTCTTC

D: NA
J: TRBJ2-5
V: TRBV7-9
size: NA
CDR3: CASSSTIETQYF
DNA: TGTGCCAGCAGCTCCACAATAGAGACCCAGTACTTC

D: TRBD2
J: TRBJ2-1
V: TRBV5-1
size: NA
CDR3: CASSTSGGVYNEQFF
DNA: TGCGCCAGCAGCACTAGCGGGGGGGTTTACAATGAGCAGTTCTTC

D: TRBD1
J: TRBJ2-7
V: TRBV5-6
size: NA
CDR3: CASSPGQDISYEQYF
DNA: TGTGCCAGCAGTCCGGGACAGGACATCTCCTACGAGCAGTACTTC

D: NA
J: TRBJ2-7
V: TRBV5-6
size: NA
CDR3: CASSWGDSYEQYF
DNA: TGTGCCAGCAGCTGGGGGGACAGCTACGAGCAGTACTTC

D: TRBD2
J: TRBJ2-7
V: TRBV4-1
size: NA
CDR3: CASSRDTGRGLAGGLSPYEQYF
DNA: TGCGCCAGCAGCCGCGATACGGGTAGGGGACTAGCGGGGGGGCTCTCCCCTTACGAGCAGTACTTC

D: NA
J: TRBJ1-1
V: TRBV11-2
size: NA
CDR3: CASSAGYLEAFF
DNA: TGTGCCAGCAGCGCGGGGTACCTTGAAGCTTTCTTT

D: NA
J: TRBJ1-5
V: TRBV10-1
size: NA
CDR3: CATQPGHGQPQHF
DNA: TGCGCCACCCAGCCAGGGCATGGTCAGCCCCAGCATTTT

D: NA
J: TRBJ1-2
V: TRBV7-2
size: NA
CDR3: CASSGPRGFSGYTF
DNA: TGTGCCAGCAGCGGGCCCCGAGGGTTTAGTGGCTACACCTTC

D: TRBD1
J: TRBJ1-2
V: TRBV19
size: NA
CDR3: CASSDATGITYGYTF
DNA: TGTGCCAGTAGTGACGCGACAGGGATCACCTATGGCTACACCTTC

D: NA
J: TRBJ2-7
V: TRBV7-8
size: NA
CDR3: CASSLADTISSYEQYF
DNA: TGTGCCAGCAGCTTAGCGGACACCATTAGCTCCTACGAGCAGTACTTC